This T cell receptor beta chain was profiled in a study of T cell changes during pregnancy in multiple sclerosis. Here immunoSEQ multiplex PCR was the method, and the copy in TCRdb shows in-frame clones only, minus some. The sample records 100,000 or so clones, around 93% being singletons. Germline V CDR1 and CDR2: WSHSY, SAAADI. V gave up 7 bases and J gave up 6 bases, with 15 bases separating them. The CDR3 extends over 14 amino acids. The source was peripheral blood, collected before pregnancy. This TCR was recovered from a female donor with multiple sclerosis, enrolled in a pregnancy study. The V gene is TRBV10-2, the J gene TRBJ2-2; D ambiguous. The CDR3 nucleotides are TGCGCCAGCACGGAAAGCCTGAGGTCCGGGGAGCTGTTTTTT. Translating it yields CASTESLRSGELFF.